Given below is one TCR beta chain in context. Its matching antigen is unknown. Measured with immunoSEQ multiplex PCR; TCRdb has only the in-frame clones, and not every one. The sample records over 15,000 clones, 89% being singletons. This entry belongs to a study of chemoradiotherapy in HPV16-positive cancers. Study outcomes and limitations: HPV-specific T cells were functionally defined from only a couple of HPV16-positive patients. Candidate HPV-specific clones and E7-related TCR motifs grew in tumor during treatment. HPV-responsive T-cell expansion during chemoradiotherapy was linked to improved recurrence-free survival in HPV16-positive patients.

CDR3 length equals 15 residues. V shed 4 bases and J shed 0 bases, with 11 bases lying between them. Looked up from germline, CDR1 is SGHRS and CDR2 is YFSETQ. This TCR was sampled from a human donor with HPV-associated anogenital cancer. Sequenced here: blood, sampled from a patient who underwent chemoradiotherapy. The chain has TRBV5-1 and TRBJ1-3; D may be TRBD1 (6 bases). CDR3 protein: CASSPGHLSGNTIYF. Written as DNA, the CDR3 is TGCGCCAGCAGCCCGGGACACCTCTCTGGAAACACCATATATTTT.